The 10 T cell receptor beta chains below were found in one sample sequenced in a study of CD8+ T cells in alopecia areata. It was cDNA, reverse transcribed from extracted RNA, that served as the sequencing template. Assay: immunoSEQ multiplex PCR; the TCRdb copy retains only in-frame clones and omits some. The sample lists 200,000 or so clones, around two fifths seen once, with around 0.48% in the top ten. Described treatment: oral pan-JAK inhibitor, 5-10 mg twice daily. The input for sequencing was CD4+ T cells sorted from blood, taken at roughly week 30, from a patient treated with tofacitinib. The receptor source for this set is a human donor with alopecia areata.

This chain joins TRBV9 and TRBJ2-7; D remains ambiguous. Trimming stripped 3 bases from V and 6 bases from J, with 13 bases between. CDR1 and CDR2 from the germline V gene are SGDLS and YYNGEE. The CDR3 is 13 residues long. The CDR3: CASSARLRGEQYF. CDR3 DNA: TGTGCCAGCAGCGCCCGGCTTCGCGGCGAGCAGTACTTC.

About this clone: Since a much larger clone is just one base distant, this may be a read error. This chain connects TRBV4-2 to TRBJ2-1, with D unresolved. Trimming cost V 0 bases and J 6 bases, with 0 bases left between them. CDR3 size: 11 residues. From germline, CDR1 is LGHNA and CDR2 YNFKEQ. CDR3 DNA sequence: TGTGCCAGCAGCCAAGACAATGAGCAGTTCTTC. Translating it yields CASSQDNEQFF.

This rearrangement joins TRBV29-1 to TRBJ1-1, with D maybe TRBD1 (5 bases). CDR1 and CDR2 from the germline V gene are SQVTM and ANQGSEA. The CDR3 is 14 residues long. Trimming cost V 2 bases and J 1 base, with 11 bases left between them. CDR3: CSVELEGRNTEAFF. The CDR3 coding sequence is TGCAGCGTTGAATTGGAGGGGCGGAACACTGAAGCTTTCTTT.

This clone was recorded a few times. The chain couples TRBV4-2 to TRBJ1-1; no reliable D call. Per germline, CDR1 LGHNA and CDR2 YNFKEQ. This CDR3 spans 11 amino acids. V lost 1 base to trimming and J lost 11 bases, with 8 bases between them. CDR3 residues: CASSQGPLAFF. The CDR3 DNA is TGTGCCAGCAGCCAAGGTCCTCTGGCTTTCTTT.

This clone has a handful of counts. CDR3 DNA: TGTGCCAGCAGCTTGGCGGGGCCCCTCTACGAGCAGTACTTC. Encoded protein: CASSLAGPLYEQYF. V usage is TRBV7-9 and J usage is TRBJ2-7; a weak D match, TRBD2 (6 bases). The CDR3 spans 14 residues. V shed 3 bases and J shed 3 bases, with 12 bases lying between them. Germline V gene lookup returns CDR1 SEHNR and CDR2 FQNEAQ (reference sequence).

The chain links TRBV19 to TRBJ1-1; D is uncertain. Trimming left V 7 bases short and J 6 bases short, with 9 bases between. Germline assignment: CDR1 LNHDA and CDR2 SQIVND (reference sequence). The length of the CDR3 is 11 residues. CDR3 nucleotide sequence: TGTGCCAGTAATGCGTACGCTGAAGCTTTCTTT. As protein: CASNAYAEAFF.

This clone has a handful of counts. This rearrangement joins TRBV19 to TRBJ2-2; weak D call: TRBD2 (6 bases). From germline, CDR1 is LNHDA and CDR2 SQIVND (reference sequence). The CDR3 has 14 amino acids. Trimming took 8 bases from V and 1 from J, leaving 11 bases between them. Here the CDR3 reads CASYGLMNTGELFF. The CDR3, as DNA: TGTGCCAGTTATGGACTAATGAACACCGGGGAGCTGTTTTTT. Full variable domain (missing parts from reference TRBV19 and TRBJ2-2): DGGITQSPKYLFRKEGQNVTLSCEQNLNHDAMYWYRQDPGQGLRLIYYSQIVNDFQKGDIAEGYSVSREKKESFPLTVTSAQKNPTAFYLCASYGLMNTGELFFGEGSRLTVL.

The chain couples TRBV7-2 to TRBJ2-3; 12 nucleotides align to TRBD1. V lost 2 bases, J lost 7 bases, and 4 bases stayed unmatched. Germline CDR1 is SGHTA and CDR2 is FQGNSA. The CDR3 is 15 amino acids. The CDR3, as DNA: TGTGCCAGCAGCTTACAGGGACAGGGGGCAAATACGCAGTATTTT. It encodes CASSLQGQGANTQYF.

The chain couples TRBV7-2 to TRBJ2-3; D gene ambiguous. Trimming shortened V by 3 bases and J by 1 base, and 14 bases separated the two germline ends. The CDR3 totals 16 residues. The germline V gene encodes CDR1 SGHTA and CDR2 FQGNSA. The chain's CDR3 is CASSFGPSLRTDTQYF. CDR3 bases: TGTGCCAGCAGCTTCGGGCCTTCGTTACGCACAGATACGCAGTATTTT.

This clone was detected a few times. V usage is TRBV19 and J usage is TRBJ2-7; 7 bases agree with TRBD1. CDR3 length equals 14 residues. Germline assignment: CDR1 LNHDA and CDR2 SQIVND (reference sequence). V trimming: 4 bases; J trimming: 0 bases; junction bases outside the gene matches: 3. The CDR3 coding sequence is TGTGCCAGTAGTACGGACAGGACCTCCTACGAGCAGTACTTC. Its translation is CASSTDRTSYEQYF.